Shown below are 8 T cell receptor beta chains from a single sample sequenced in a study of blood T cell repertoires in COVID-19. Profiled with immunoSEQ multiplex PCR; TCRdb holds only in-frame clones, not every one. The sample lists about 82,000 clones, over 80% occurring once. The sample comprised peripheral blood. Receptor source: a man older than 75 with active or convalescent COVID-19.

The gene calls are TRBV11-3 and TRBJ2-4, with D perhaps matching TRBD2 (7 bases). This CDR3 contains 16 residues. CDR1 and CDR2 (germline): SGHNT, YENEEA. V shed 1 base and J shed 8 bases, with 18 bases lying between them. In DNA form, the CDR3 reads TGTGCCAGCAGCTTAGGAGGAGGGGGGGCAGGGGACATTCAGTACTTC. The encoded protein is CASSLGGGGAGDIQYF.

The sample holds a few counts of this clone. V usage is TRBV7-9 and J usage is TRBJ2-1; tentative D call: TRBD2 (5 bases). The CDR3 is 15 residues long. Germline assignment: CDR1 SEHNR and CDR2 FQNEAQ (reference sequence). V shed 2 bases and J shed 5 bases, with 13 bases lying between them. CDR3 protein: CASSLRGDGNNEQFF. The CDR3, as DNA: TGTGCCAGCAGCTTACGGGGAGACGGAAACAATGAGCAGTTCTTC.

The V call is TRBV6-5, the J call TRBJ2-5, with a weak D call TRBD2 (6 bases). V was clipped by 11 bases and J by 4 bases, with 14 bases between them. CDR1 and CDR2 (germline): MNHEY, SVGAGI. The CDR3 covers 12 residues. Here the CDR3 DNA reads TGTGCCGTGAGATGGGGGGTAGAGACCCAGTACTTC. Its protein product is CAVRWGVETQYF.

The CDR3 DNA follows: TGTGCCAGCAGCATCGCGCTTACCTACAGGGGGCTAGAAGCTTTCTTT. Translation: CASSIALTYRGLEAFF. This chain joins TRBV28 and TRBJ1-1; TRBD1 aligns across 9 bases. J gave up 8 bases and V 6 bases, and 16 bases lay outside the gene matches. Germline V gene lookup returns CDR1 MDHEN and CDR2 SYDVKM. This CDR3 contains 16 residues.

The genes are TRBV4-1 and TRBJ2-3; 8 bases line up with TRBD2. Germline loops: CDR1 MGHRA, CDR2 YSYEKL. The CDR3 runs 16 residues. V shed 4 bases, J shed 2 bases, and the junction held 8 bases outside the gene matches. CDR3 amino acids: CASSRGGLGYTDTQYF. The CDR3, as DNA: TGCGCCAGCAGCCGCGGGGGACTAGGGTACACAGATACGCAGTATTTT.

CDR3 protein: CAWTLAGAAGANVLTF. Here the CDR3 DNA reads TGTGCCTGGACTCTAGCGGGAGCGGCCGGGGCCAACGTCCTGACTTTC. The chain couples TRBV30 to TRBJ2-6; TRBD2 matches at 10 bases. This CDR3 region has 16 residues. Unmatched junction bases numbered 7, after V lost 4 bases and J lost 4 bases. From germline, CDR1 is GTSNPN and CDR2 SVGIG (reference sequence).

The chain carries TRBV25-1 and TRBJ2-2, with unresolved D. The CDR3 is 14 amino acids. Germline CDR1 reads MGHDK; CDR2 reads SYGVNS. V was trimmed by 5 bases and J by 6 bases, leaving 13 bases between them. CDR3 nucleotide sequence: TGTGCCAGCAGTATGCACGGAGTAGCCGGGGAGCTGTTTTTT. This sequence encodes CASSMHGVAGELFF.

This chain joins TRBV18 and TRBJ2-1; 10 nucleotides match TRBD2. CDR1 and CDR2 (germline): KGHSH, LQKENI. Unmatched junction bases numbered 11, after V lost 0 bases and J lost 3 bases. This CDR3 is built from 19 residues. CDR3 nucleotide sequence: TGTGCCAGCTCACCACCCAACAGCGGGGGGGCTGAGAACTACAATGAGCAGTTCTTC. This encodes CASSPPNSGGAENYNEQFF.